The 12 T cell receptor beta chains below all came from one sample that was sequenced in a study of T cells in Graves' hyperthyroidism and ophthalmopathy. Researchers amplified the TCR beta CDR3 regions from RNA transcripts. First-round RT-PCR with HTBI primers amplified the TCR CDR3 region. TCRdb reprocessed the multiplex PCR reads with MiXCR, giving one entry per CDR3 protein. Of about half a million distinct CDR3 sequences detected, 20% to 25% appear once; the ten largest clones hold around 50%. The sample was blood. Receptors originate from a woman in her 70s with Graves' ophthalmopathy.

This clonotype has at least ten counts. The chain uses TRBV20-1 and TRBJ2-3; weak D call: TRBD2 (5 bases). The CDR3 length is 14 residues. Germline CDR1 DFQATT, CDR2 SNEGSKA (reference sequence). Trimming shortened V by 1 base and J by 0 bases, and 8 bases separated the two germline ends. CDR3: CSARGGLSTDTQYF. The CDR3 DNA is TGCAGTGCTAGAGGCGGGTTAAGCACAGATACGCAGTATTTT.

As concerns this clonotype: Mismatch with germline at one junction end may stem from a read error. The rearrangement links TRBV20-1 to TRBJ2-2; possible D gene TRBD2, 5 bases. Germline loops: CDR1 DFQATT, CDR2 SNEGSKA (reference sequence). This CDR3 comprises 15 residues. CDR3 nucleotide sequence: TGCAGTGCTAGCAAGGGCGGACCGAACACCGGGGAGCTGCTTTTT. Its translation is CSASKGGPNTGELLF.

The chain has TRBV6-1 and TRBJ1-6, with D maybe TRBD1 (6 bases). Germline lookup yields CDR1 MNHNS and CDR2 SASEGT. The CDR3 is 16 residues long. Deletions cut 6 bases from V and 6 bases from J, with 18 bases between. The CDR3 bases are TGTGCCAGCAGAACCTCGACGGGGGGCTTTAATTCACCCCTCCACTTT. This codes for CASRTSTGGFNSPLHF.

The chain carries TRBV3-1 and TRBJ2-5, with D uncertain. The germline V gene encodes CDR1 LGHDT and CDR2 YNNKEL (reference sequence). V gave up 0 bases and J gave up 9 bases, with 5 bases separating them. CDR3 length: 11 amino acids. The CDR3 loop is CASSQDSPQYF. The CDR3, as DNA: TGTGCCAGCAGCCAAGATAGTCCCCAGTACTTC.

This clonotype was seen ten or more times. The CDR3 nucleotides read TGTGCCAGCAGTTTTCTCAACCAACTCACAGATACGCAGTATTTT. Its protein is CASSFLNQLTDTQYF. This chain joins TRBV12-3 or TRBV12-4 and TRBJ2-3; D remains unclear. The V end lost 3 bases, the J end lost 2 bases, and 12 bases lay between the germline ends. The CDR3 sequence is 15 residues long.

The rearrangement joins TRBV12-3 or TRBV12-4 to TRBJ2-1; 9 bases are a match to TRBD1. This CDR3 contains 15 residues. V lost 5 bases, J lost 1 base, and 3 bases stayed unmatched. Here the CDR3 reads CASSQGQGSYNEQFF. CDR3 DNA: TGTGCCAGCAGTCAGGGACAGGGATCCTACAATGAGCAGTTCTTC.

This sequence joins TRBV12-3 or TRBV12-4 and TRBJ2-1; 11 nucleotides agree with TRBD2. The CDR3 runs 16 residues. Trimming cost V 6 bases and J 5 bases; bases outside gene matches: 9. CDR3 sequence: CASRTGLAGVHNEQFF. DNA of the CDR3: TGTGCCAGCAGGACCGGACTAGCGGGTGTCCACAATGAGCAGTTCTTC.

This chain links TRBV5-7 with TRBJ2-7, with 10 positions matching TRBD2. TRBV5-7 is an ORF, and what it does is uncertain. With 6 bases clipped from V and 2 bases from J, the junction kept 11 bases outside the gene matches. The CDR3 runs 16 residues. CDR3 protein: CASISSTSGITYEQYF. The CDR3 nucleotides read TGTGCCAGCATCAGCTCTACTAGCGGGATTACCTACGAGCAGTACTTC.

This clonotype was detected only a few times. The chain uses TRBV20-1 and TRBJ1-4; TRBD1 aligns across 9 bases. The germline V gene has CDR1 DFQATT and CDR2 SNEGSKA (reference sequence). The CDR3 sequence is 15 residues long. V trimming: 5 bases; J trimming: 4 bases; junction bases outside the gene matches: 8. The CDR3 DNA reads as TGCAGTGCTTTCGACCCGGGACAGGGTAATGAAAAACTGTTTTTT. Protein sequence: CSAFDPGQGNEKLFF.

This clonotype was detected only a few times. The V and J genes are TRBV3-1 and TRBJ1-1; tentative D call: TRBD1 (5 bases). This CDR3 has 12 amino acids. Germline CDR1 is LGHDT and CDR2 is YNNKEL (reference sequence). Trimming removed 5 bases at V and 6 bases at J, with 10 bases between. Here the CDR3 DNA reads TGTGCCAGCAGCTACCAGGGCGCTGAAGCTTTCTTT. Translated: CASSYQGAEAFF. The full variable domain, with the rest looked up from reference TRBV3-1 and TRBJ1-1, is DTAVSQTPKYLVTQMGNDKSIKCEQNLGHDTMYWYKQDSKKFLKIMFSYNNKELIINETVPNRFSPKSPDKAHLNLHINSLELGDSAVYFCASSYQGAEAFFGQGTRLTVV.

The chain links TRBV15 to TRBJ2-3, with TRBD1 identical over 9 bases. The germline gives CDR1 LNHNV, CDR2 YYDKDF (reference sequence). The CDR3 length is 14 residues. V lost 5 bases to trimming and J lost 4 bases; unmatched junction nucleotides: 4. DNA of the CDR3: TGTGCCACCAGCCGGAGACAGGGGGCAGATACGCAGTATTTT. Translation gives CATSRRQGADTQYF.

The chain links TRBV12-3 or TRBV12-4 to TRBJ2-5; no definite D call. V was trimmed by 2 bases and J by 2 bases, leaving 6 bases between them. The CDR3 runs to 13 residues. The CDR3 nucleotides are TGTGCCAGCAGTTTATTTGGACAAGAGACCCAGTACTTC. This gives the protein CASSLFGQETQYF.